This TCR beta chain was captured in a study of human T cells and chemical hapten exposure (dated by TCRdb to the early 2020s). Concerning the study at large: For sensitization, 2% DPC in acetone was applied to a 2 cm by 2 cm area of upper inner arm skin. Patch testing was done on the upper back using Finn chambers containing 0.01% DPC, and results were scored after 6 days according to International Contact Dermatitis Research Group standards. The libraries were sequenced as a pool, and the TCR yield per sample differed mostly because of small variations in library volumes within the pool. Alopecia areata with under or over 50% scalp involvement, alopecia totalis and alopecia universalis were represented in the patient cohort, which was mostly female. Throughout the study period of 20 to 25 weeks, patients also received therapeutic DPC doses to the scalp every week. Twenty-nine alopecia patients gave blood for TCR sequencing at one to four time points (pre-sensitization, 2, 6 and 24 weeks). This study followed changes in the peripheral blood TCR repertoire in vivo during primary and secondary sensitization of alopecia patients to the hapten diphenylcyclopropenone (DPC). Blood samples were taken from patients before sensitization (week 0) and at 2, 6 and about 24 weeks after DPC sensitization. Points the paper makes about the study in general: The number of PT1 expanded TCRs positively correlated with patch test score, significant at thresholds 8, 16 and 32 but not 4. Significantly more large CDR3 similarity clusters were formed by expanded TCRs than by pre-sensitization or healthy control sets, consistent with antigen-driven responses. Repeated subsampling changed both the strength of the expansion versus patch-test correlation and the threshold at which that correlation became significant. Alopecia, a presumed autoimmune disease, was present in all patients, so the immune response of the patients might differ from that of healthy individuals. DPC sensitization did not change how many TCRs were above 1 in 1000 frequency, and no evidence was found of alterations in global repertoire structure.

The sample holds a few counts of this clonotype. Which antigen it targets is not known. No base quality values were provided; no much bigger clone lies one nucleotide off. Per the publication, the time point label means: pre-sensitization, week 0. Per the publication, the treatment or condition label means: therapeutic diphenylcyclopropenone sensitization with weekly scalp DPC. At every patch-test visit, the blood draw took place before the patch test was put on. Patients were eligible if aged 18 to 70, diagnosed with alopecia and judged suitable for DPC therapy, and pregnant patients were excluded. Unfractionated whole blood was collected in Tempus Blood RNA tubes, and total RNA was extracted from that blood. The CDR3 numbers 16 residues from cysteine through phenylalanine. Just the 48-base CDR3 DNA is kept, in frame starting at base 1. V has 4 bases trimmed and J has 2 bases trimmed; junction bases matching no gene number 5.

The protocol used for the library was RACE. The listed sequencing device is NextSeq 500. During library preparation, unique molecular identifiers were attached to individual cDNA molecules so that TCRs could be counted in a quantitative, reproducible way. For every blood RNA sample, sequencing covered both the TCR alpha and TCR beta chains. On the authors' methods: The median number of TCRs per sample was over 95,000, ranging from about 23,224 to 750,000. V, J and CDR3 annotation of the TCR reads was performed with the Decombinator software suite. For the PS versus PT1 abundance plots, all samples were subsampled to the same number of TCRs (28,000). TCRs were defined as expanded if absent before sensitization and observed at least eight times at the 2-week time point. TCRdb reworked the public reads: Q25 trimming with fastp, MiXCR clone assembly, productive beta chains retained. Rows matching on CDR3 protein sequence are summarized as one entry with the most common DNA and genes. The V and J calls were not made by the authors but by TCRdb's processing. Within this sample are some 110,000 distinct CDR3 sequences, with around 10% of them counted one time only. The top ten constitute 1.5% to 2% of the sample.

The V gene is TRBV12-3 or TRBV12-4 and the J gene is TRBJ2-2; 9 nucleotides in the junction match TRBD1. This specimen was whole blood, taken in connection with sensitization to the hapten diphenylcyclopropenone (DPC). The sequence was collected from a woman between 45 and 65 years old with alopecia areata. Some clones in this sample may be carry-over from other donors' samples. The nucleotide sequence is TGTGCCAGCAGTTCCCGGACAGGGGTAAACACCGGGGAGCTGTTTTTT. This gives the protein CASSSRTGVNTGELFF.